The source of this TCR beta chain is a study of T cells in Graves' hyperthyroidism and ophthalmopathy. Study-level findings and limits: Blood also carried most thyroid clonotypes expanded above 0.001. The authors' 13 V-J model separated ophthalmopathy from stable hyperthyroidism.

Researchers amplified the TCR beta CDR3 regions from RNA transcripts. A first-round RT-PCR of the TCR CDR3 used the HTBI primer set. MiXCR, run by TCRdb on the multiplex PCR reads, gives a single entry per CDR3 protein. This sample has some 800,000 distinct CDR3 sequences, with around 38% found just once. This clonotype was counted only a few times. What it binds is not known. The study enrolled patients aged 18 to 65 with newly diagnosed hyperthyroidism of under 2 months' duration. Patients having uncontrolled infection, another autoimmune disease, pregnancy or lactation were not included. Sample: blood. This clonotype was sampled from a man younger than 35 with Graves' hyperthyroidism.

The CDR3 sequence is CASSQAGTSYEQYF. The DNA of the CDR3 is TGTGCCAGCAGCCAGGCCGGGACTAGCTACGAGCAGTACTTC. This chain joins TRBV7-9 and TRBJ2-7; TRBD2 matches 8 bases. Germline CDR1 reads SEHNR; CDR2 reads FQNEAQ (reference sequence). Trimming removed 5 bases from V and 3 bases from J; junction bases left unmatched: 6. CDR3 length: 14 residues.